The sequence of this T cell receptor beta chain was determined in a study of T cells in Graves' hyperthyroidism and ophthalmopathy. Study summary: Peripheral blood was acquired at first diagnosis, ahead of any therapy whatsoever.

The CDR3 sequence is 14 residues long. Per the germline V gene, CDR1 is SGHRS and CDR2 is YFSETQ. Trimming took 9 bases from V and 4 from J; bases not matched to a gene: 10. Study-wide results and limits: Ophthalmopathy, which appeared later, was predicted by the model a median about 6.8 months before onset.

This clonotype was detected only a few times. Its antigen remains unidentified. TCR beta CDR3 regions were amplified from RNA. In the first-round RT-PCR of the TCR CDR3, the HTBI primer set was used. TCRdb re-called the multiplex PCR reads through MiXCR, storing one row per CDR3 protein. The sample yields hundreds of thousands of distinct CDR3 sequences, approximately 16% seen once. The sample comprised blood. The chain uses TRBV5-1 and TRBJ2-1, with 7 bases fitting TRBD2. The source of this sequence is a woman aged 40 to 50 with Graves' ophthalmopathy. CDR3 loop: CATGRGSGYNEQFF. For the CDR3, the DNA is TGCGCCACCGGGCGCGGGAGTGGTTACAATGAGCAGTTCTTC.